The TCR beta chain described here comes from a study of tumor-infiltrating lymphocytes in primary liver carcinoma. At the level of the study: Staging of the tumors gave T1-T3 N0M0, with widths of roughly 4 to 10 cm. The study's findings and limits: Tumors had a top-250-clone fraction that was significantly higher than blood (p = 0.039).

About this clonotype: Its antigen is still unknown. A junction boundary mismatches the germline segment, possibly from a read error.

Synthesis of TCR beta cDNA was carried out from about 540 ng total RNA with a constant-region primer. TCR beta libraries came from three nested multiplex PCR rounds using slightly modified ARM-PCR. A C-beta reverse primer and TRBV1-TRBV30 forward primers served in each of the first two PCR rounds, at 10 cycles apiece. TCRdb fed the multiplex PCR reads into MiXCR, producing one record per CDR3 protein. The profile shows roughly 24,000 distinct CDR3 sequences, roughly 80% of them singletons. Scientists recovered RNA and DNA together from around 20-30 mg of unsorted bulk tissue. Germline V gene data show CDR1 as PRHDT and CDR2 as FYEKMQ (reference sequence). CDR3 length: 14 residues.

This sequence was found in a woman between 25 and 40 years old with primary liver carcinoma and hepatitis B virus infection. The sequencing input was liver tumor tissue from sampling region 5. Noted subset: tumor region T5, tumor centre. V and J are TRBV13 and TRBJ1-1; 9 bases fit TRBD1. CDR3 sequence: CASRTGGANIEAFF. The DNA of the CDR3 is TGTGCCAGCAGGACAGGGGGTGCAAACATCGAAGCATTCTTT. The whole variable domain, filled in from reference TRBV13 and TRBJ1-1, reads AAGVIQSPRHLIKEKRETATLKCYPIPRHDTVYWYQQGPGQDPQFLISFYEKMQSDKGSIPDRFSAQQFSDYHSELNMSSLELGDSALYFCASRTGGANIEAFFGQGTRLTVV.